Listed here are 32 T cell receptor beta chains from one sample, sequenced in a study of beta chain features in type 1 diabetes. Notes on the study in general: The study found moderately but significantly shorter TCRB CDR3s in all four CD4+ subsets of Type 1 diabetes patients.

Reverse transcribing all isolated RNA meant expressed TCRB transcripts were sequenced. Generated by immunoSEQ multiplex PCR, the TCRdb table keeps only in-frame clones and is missing some. This sample has 630,000 or so clones, with over 11% found just once. Antigen specificity for these receptors is unknown. Sequencing was done on a sample of naive CD4+ T cells from blood. The source of these receptors is a man aged 18 to 30 with type 1 diabetes.

The chain carries TRBV4-2 and TRBJ2-3, with a tentative D call TRBD2 (6 bases). CDR1 LGHNA and CDR2 YNFKEQ come from the germline V gene. V was clipped by 4 bases and J by 1 base, with 24 bases between them. This CDR3 has 19 residues. CDR3: CASSPLIAGIPGGTDTQYF. The CDR3 nucleotides are TGTGCCAGCAGCCCTCTCATTGCGGGAATCCCAGGAGGCACAGATACGCAGTATTTT.

In its sample, this clone was seen a few times. V is TRBV20-1 and J is TRBJ2-1; D remains unclear. Trimming removed 3 bases at V and 7 bases at J, with 7 bases between. In germline, CDR1 is DFQATT, CDR2 SNEGSKA (reference sequence). The CDR3 covers 11 residues. The CDR3 region is CSARFRNEQFF. The CDR3 DNA sequence: TGCAGTGCTAGGTTCAGAAATGAGCAGTTCTTC.

This clone has just a few counts. The chain joins TRBV6-5 to TRBJ2-3; D remains ambiguous. The V gene's germline CDR1 is MNHEY and CDR2 SVGAGI. This CDR3 is built from 10 residues. V was cut by 6 bases and J by 13 bases, with 11 bases left in between. The CDR3 DNA reads as TGTGCCAGCAGATTGTCCAAAGAGTATTTT. Translation gives CASRLSKEYF.

The chain is built from TRBV4-2 and TRBJ2-2; D remains unclear. The CDR3 consists of 14 residues. Looked up from germline, CDR1 is LGHNA and CDR2 is YNFKEQ. Between the trimmed V and J ends, which lost 6 bases and 1 base, there was a span of 9 bases. The CDR3 loop is CASRSSMNTGELFF. The CDR3 DNA reads TGTGCCAGCAGGAGCAGCATGAACACCGGGGAGCTGTTTTTT.

The genes are TRBV6-1 and TRBJ2-7, with 7 bases lining up with TRBD2. CDR1 is MNHNS and CDR2 is SASEGT in the germline V gene. This CDR3 is 15 amino acids long. Germline trimming cut 1 base from V and 0 bases from J; bases unmatched to any gene: 3. This CDR3 reads CASSEGSGHSYEQYF. DNA for the CDR3: TGTGCCAGCAGTGAAGGTAGCGGGCACTCCTACGAGCAGTACTTC.

The sample holds a few counts of this clone. The sample has other DNA sequences that encode this CDR3 too. This chain uses TRBV18 with TRBJ2-5; no firm D call. Germline V CDR1 and CDR2: KGHSH, LQKENI. Trimming removed 0 bases from V and 2 bases from J, with 7 bases in between. There are 14 residues in the CDR3. The CDR3 loop reads CASSPPNSQETQYF. The CDR3 DNA reads TGTGCCAGCTCACCACCAAACTCGCAAGAGACCCAGTACTTC.

The chain uses TRBV6-5 and TRBJ2-5; 7 nucleotides match TRBD2. This CDR3 has 12 amino acids. V lost 5 bases and J lost 5; bases outside the gene matches: 2. Per the germline V gene, CDR1 is MNHEY and CDR2 is SVGAGI. The CDR3 region is CASSRAGETQYF. The CDR3 DNA reads TGTGCCAGCAGTCGAGCGGGGGAGACCCAGTACTTC.

The genes are TRBV5-6 and TRBJ2-1; TRBD1 agrees at 8 bases. The CDR3 sequence is 16 residues long. Per germline, CDR1 SGHDT and CDR2 YYEEEE. V lost 0 bases to trimming and J lost 6 bases; unmatched junction nucleotides: 8. The DNA of the CDR3 is TGTGCCAGCAGCTTGGGACGGGGACAGGTCTTCAATGAGCAGTTCTTC. This codes for CASSLGRGQVFNEQFF.

This rearrangement joins TRBV10-1 to TRBJ2-7; 12 bases line up with TRBD2. The CDR3 extends over 14 amino acids. Trimming cost V 3 bases and J 4 bases; bases outside gene matches: 1. Looked up from germline, CDR1 is WNHNN and CDR2 is SYGVQD (reference sequence). The CDR3 DNA reads TGCGCCAGCAGTGAAGGACTAGCGGGATACGAGCAGTACTTC. As protein: CASSEGLAGYEQYF.

The chain carries TRBV6-5 and TRBJ1-2, with D possibly being TRBD1 (5 bases). Trimming removed 0 bases at V and 5 bases at J, with 13 bases between. CDR3 length: 15 amino acids. In germline, CDR1 is MNHEY, CDR2 SVGAGI. CDR3 sequence (DNA): TGTGCCAGCAGTTACTCGAACGGCGGGGGGTATGGCTACACCTTC. Translation: CASSYSNGGGYGYTF.

This clone appeared a few times. CDR3 nucleotide sequence: TGTGCCAGCAGTTGGGGGACAGGCCCGGAGACCCAGTACTTC. Protein: CASSWGTGPETQYF. The chain joins TRBV6-6 to TRBJ2-5, with 8 bases fitting TRBD1. V lost 4 bases and J lost 5; bases outside the gene matches: 6. The CDR3 sequence is 14 residues long. CDR1 is MNHNY and CDR2 is SVGAGI in the germline V gene (reference sequence).

The CDR3 protein is CASSFFDRAFFYEQYF. CDR3 DNA: TGTGCCAGCAGCTTCTTTGACAGGGCGTTTTTCTACGAGCAGTACTTC. This chain connects TRBV5-6 to TRBJ2-7, with 7 bases matching TRBD1. The V and J ends lost 2 bases and 3 bases, in that order; junction bases with no gene match: 11. The germline V gene encodes CDR1 SGHDT and CDR2 YYEEEE. This CDR3 has 16 amino acids.

This clone was found a few times. The V call is TRBV7-3, the J call TRBJ2-1, with a tentative D call TRBD1 (6 bases). Germline loops: CDR1 SGHTA, CDR2 FQGTGA. There are 15 residues in the CDR3. V was shortened by 5 bases and J by 3 bases, with 14 bases between the two germline ends. The DNA of the CDR3 is TGTGCCAGCAGCCCTCGACAGGTGATCTACAATGAGCAGTTCTTC. Protein: CASSPRQVIYNEQFF. Based on the CDR3 plus reference TRBV7-3 and TRBJ2-1, the full variable domain is GAGVSQTPSNKVTEKGKYVELRCDPISGHTALYWYRQSLGQGPEFLIYFQGTGAADDSGLPNDRFFAVRPEGSVSTLKIQRTERGDSAVYLCASSPRQVIYNEQFFGPGTRLTVL.

The chain joins TRBV5-4 to TRBJ2-1; tentative D call: TRBD2 (6 bases). Germline assignment: CDR1 SGHNT and CDR2 YYREEE (reference sequence). The CDR3 has 12 residues. V was pared by 4 bases and J by 10 bases, with 12 bases between. The CDR3: CASSPPAGEQFF. The CDR3 nucleotides are TGTGCCAGCAGCCCCCCTGCGGGGGAGCAGTTCTTC.

This chain links TRBV5-1 with TRBJ2-3; the match to TRBD2 covers 13 bases. Per the germline V gene, CDR1 is SGHRS and CDR2 is YFSETQ. V lost 4 bases to trimming and J lost 6 bases; unmatched junction nucleotides: 11. This CDR3 comprises 17 residues. CDR3 coding DNA: TGCGCCAGCAGCCAAACTAGCGGGAGGGCAATACGCGATACGCAGTATTTT. Translation: CASSQTSGRAIRDTQYF.

The chain uses TRBV30 and TRBJ2-5; D is possibly TRBD2 (5 bases). The ends were cut back, 3 bases at V and 4 bases at J, with 12 bases in the middle. The CDR3 has 13 residues. The germline V gene encodes CDR1 GTSNPN and CDR2 SVGIG (reference sequence). The CDR3 reads CAWSGILGETQYF. CDR3 DNA: TGTGCCTGGAGCGGGATTTTAGGAGAGACCCAGTACTTC.

This sequence joins TRBV27 and TRBJ2-5, with D unclear. The CDR3 has 13 residues. Germline values: CDR1 MNHEY, CDR2 SMNVEV (reference sequence). The germline V and J ends were trimmed by 4 bases and 6 bases, with 12 bases remaining between them. In DNA form, the CDR3 reads TGTGCCAGCAGTTCCCCTCTCCGGCAGACCCAGTACTTC. This gives the protein CASSSPLRQTQYF.

The J gene is TRBJ1-5, the V gene TRBV30; TRBD1 matches at 7 bases. The ends lost 0 bases at V and 3 bases at J; junction bases unmatched: 11. This CDR3 is built from 17 residues. Germline V gene sequence: CDR1 GTSNPN, CDR2 SVGIG (reference sequence). As DNA, the CDR3 is TGTGCCTGGAGTGTTGGGATGGGACAGTCCCTCAATCAGCCCCAGCATTTT. This translates into CAWSVGMGQSLNQPQHF.

The chain combines TRBV10-3 with TRBJ2-7; possible D gene TRBD2, 6 bases. V was cut by 4 bases and J by 0 bases, with 13 bases left in between. This CDR3 contains 15 residues. Germline V gene lookup returns CDR1 ENHRY and CDR2 SYGVKD. As DNA, the CDR3 is TGTGCCATCAGTGGTGGAGGGACCTCCTCCTACGAGCAGTACTTC. This encodes CAISGGGTSSYEQYF.

This clone has a handful of counts. The rearrangement links TRBV30 to TRBJ1-5; a possible D gene is TRBD1 (5 bases). In germline, CDR1 is GTSNPN, CDR2 SVGIG (reference sequence). V shed 4 bases and J shed 7 bases, with 17 bases lying between them. There are 14 residues in the CDR3. In DNA, the CDR3 is TGTGCCTGGAAAATATGGGGCGCCCACCAGCCCCAGCATTTT. Its protein is CAWKIWGAHQPQHF.

This chain links TRBV27 with TRBJ2-2; 10 bases match TRBD2. CDR3 length equals 16 residues. Germline CDR1 and CDR2: MNHEY and SMNVEV (reference sequence). Germline trimming cut 1 base from V and 7 bases from J; bases unmatched to any gene: 6. CDR3 bases: TGTGCCAGCAGTTTATTGCTAGCGGGGGCTAACGGGGAGCTGTTTTTT. Its translation is CASSLLLAGANGELFF.

This clone was detected a few times. The V call is TRBV9, the J call TRBJ2-5; the match to TRBD2 covers 8 bases. CDR1 and CDR2 from the germline V gene are SGDLS and YYNGEE. V trimming: 4 bases; J trimming: 2 bases; junction bases outside the gene matches: 4. The CDR3 totals 14 residues. The CDR3, as DNA: TGTGCCAGCAGCCGTAGCGGGGTGCAAGAGACCCAGTACTTC. Residues: CASSRSGVQETQYF.

The chain carries TRBV30 and TRBJ2-1, with D unclear. V gave up 2 bases and J gave up 6 bases, with 5 bases separating them. Germline V gene sequence: CDR1 GTSNPN, CDR2 SVGIG (reference sequence). CDR3 size: 11 residues. This CDR3 reads CAWSNRNEQFF. CDR3 nucleotides: TGTGCCTGGAGTAACCGCAATGAGCAGTTCTTC.

This clone was detected only a few times. This chain links TRBV30 with TRBJ2-7; a weak D match, TRBD1 (6 bases). Germline V gene sequence: CDR1 GTSNPN, CDR2 SVGIG (reference sequence). Trimming took 5 bases from V and 2 from J, leaving 10 bases between them. This CDR3 region has 12 residues. Here the CDR3 reads CAWGRGAYEQYF. CDR3 bases: TGTGCCTGGGGCAGGGGAGCCTACGAGCAGTACTTC. Complete variable domain (other parts from reference TRBV30 and TRBJ2-7): SQTIHQWPATLVQPVGSPLSLECTVEGTSNPNLYWYRQAAGRGLQLLFYSVGIGQISSEVPQNLSASRPQDRQFILSSKKLLLSDSGFYLCAWGRGAYEQYFGPGTRLTVT.

The chain couples TRBV11-2 to TRBJ1-5; no firm D call. The CDR3 has 13 amino acids. Trimming removed 1 base from V and 6 bases from J, with 7 bases in between. Per germline, CDR1 SGHAT and CDR2 FQNNGV. CDR3 DNA: TGTGCCAGCAGCTTAGGTCGAGGTCAGCCCCAGCATTTT. Translation gives CASSLGRGQPQHF.

A few counts support this clone. The J gene is TRBJ1-2, the V gene TRBV30, with 7 bases lining up with TRBD1. This CDR3 region has 15 residues. After removal of 2 bases from V and 4 bases from J, the junction contained 10 bases not matched to a gene. The germline gives CDR1 GTSNPN, CDR2 SVGIG (reference sequence). The CDR3 loop reads CAWSPDRAELYGYTF. CDR3 in DNA: TGTGCCTGGAGTCCAGACAGGGCGGAGCTCTATGGCTACACCTTC.

This sequence joins TRBV9 and TRBJ2-3; perhaps D is TRBD1 or TRBD2 (5 bases each). The CDR3 runs 15 residues. Germline V gene lookup returns CDR1 SGDLS and CDR2 YYNGEE. The ends were cut back, 0 bases at V and 2 bases at J, with 10 bases in the middle. The CDR3 DNA is TGTGCCAGCAGCGTAGTGGGGGTGTCCACAGATACGCAGTATTTT. Translated, it gives CASSVVGVSTDTQYF.

The chain has TRBV30 and TRBJ1-2, with 8 bases that match TRBD1. This CDR3 spans 13 amino acids. Germline lookup yields CDR1 GTSNPN and CDR2 SVGIG (reference sequence). V shed 2 bases and J 6 bases; nucleotides not matched to a gene: 5. The CDR3 DNA follows: TGTGCCTGGAGTCCTACAGGGGGAGATGGCTACACCTTC. Translated, it gives CAWSPTGGDGYTF.

This clone turned up a few times. The V gene is TRBV9, the J gene TRBJ2-5; no clear D. Trimming took off 4 bases at V and 3 bases at J, with 13 bases between the two ends. Germline V gene sequence: CDR1 SGDLS, CDR2 YYNGEE. This CDR3 spans 14 amino acids. The CDR3 is CASSINTDEETQYF. DNA of the CDR3: TGTGCCAGCAGCATAAACACGGACGAAGAGACCCAGTACTTC.

The V call is TRBV11-1, the J call TRBJ2-5; 7 bases agree with TRBD2. The CDR3 contains 15 residues. In germline, CDR1 is SGHAT, CDR2 FQDESV (reference sequence). V lost 3 bases, J lost 4 bases, and 8 bases stayed unmatched. The CDR3 bases are TGTGCCAGCAGCTTTCTTCTAGCGGCCCCAGAGACCCAGTACTTC. Translating it yields CASSFLLAAPETQYF.

This chain links TRBV7-2 with TRBJ2-2; TRBD1 aligns across 7 bases. Germline CDR1 is SGHTA and CDR2 is FQGNSA. J lost 4 bases, V lost 4 bases, and 6 bases had no gene match. CDR3 length equals 15 residues. The DNA for the CDR3 is TGTGCCAGCAGCTCGGGACAGTCGGGCACCGGGGAGCTGTTTTTT. Its protein product is CASSSGQSGTGELFF.

Concerning this clone: This sample includes further DNA sequences coding for the same CDR3. The chain combines TRBV7-2 with TRBJ2-1; TRBD1 matches at 8 bases. The CDR3 is 15 residues long. V lost 4 bases to trimming and J lost 0 bases; unmatched junction nucleotides: 2. Germline lookup yields CDR1 SGHTA and CDR2 FQGNSA. CDR3 protein: CASSSTGGSYNEQFF. The CDR3 bases are TGTGCCAGCAGCTCAACAGGGGGCTCCTACAATGAGCAGTTCTTC.